The clone carrying this TCR beta chain was counted between two and nine times. Its antigen is still unknown. The data are from a study of regulatory T cells in long-lasting Graves disease. Study-wide results and caveats: The researchers studied only peripheral blood, not thyroid tissue.

Construction of the TCR beta libraries employed iRepertoire HTBI primers in conjunction with Arm-PCR of CDR3 regions. In the study's own analysis: Taken together, the samples had 55 to 65 TRBV and around 14 TRBJ segments identified. TCRdb fed the multiplex PCR reads into MiXCR, producing one record per CDR3 protein. TCRdb, not the authors, supplied the V and J calls. The data contain 350,000 to 450,000 distinct CDR3 sequences, 14% to 15% of them singletons. Unmatched junction bases numbered 12, after V lost 4 bases and J lost 4 bases. Looked up from germline, CDR1 is SEHNR and CDR2 is FQNEAQ (reference sequence). CDR3 length equals 17 residues. Time point here: newly diagnosed GD, antithyroid drugs for less than 3 months. PBMC-extracted RNA yielded the TCR library. These data were also reused for a study on T cells in Graves' hyperthyroidism and ophthalmopathy. Per that study: Before onset, ophthalmopathy was predicted by the model a median around 6.5 months earlier.

Specimen: peripheral blood mononuclear cells (PBMCs), collected at new diagnosis, from a patient treated with antithyroid drugs. This TCR was recovered from a woman in her twenties or thirties with Graves disease. This chain links TRBV7-9 with TRBJ1-3; 8 bases are shared with TRBD1. The CDR3 here is CASSSPLDRDSGNTIYF. CDR3 nucleotide sequence: TGTGCCAGCAGCTCCCCTCTGGACAGGGACTCAGGAAACACCATATATTTT.